This is a list of T cell receptor beta chains from one sample in a study of metastatic and nonmetastatic thyroid tumors. TCRdb ran MiXCR on the PCR reads. The sample contains about 32,000 clones, 7% to 8% of which appear only once. The source material was blood. All receptors derive from a female donor with papillary thyroid cancer or a benign thyroid nodule (not recorded which). Some clones in this sample may be carry-over from other donors' samples. Both conserved end residues are part of each CDR3. Fields, in order: CDR3 DNA, CDR3 protein, V gene, D gene, J gene, clone size, CDR3 length. A D gene is named only where the DNA matches it firmly. Size values are once, few and many counts, or a class for expanded clones, and some rows have none.

cdr3_nt: TGTGCCACCAGCAGAGGTGGCTCCACTGAAGCTTTCTTT
cdr3_aa: CATSRGGSTEAFF
v_call: TRBV15
d_call: NA
j_call: TRBJ1-1
clone_size: many
cdr3_length: 13

cdr3_nt: TGTGCCAGCACAGAATGGGACATTAACGGTCAGCCCCAGCATTTT
cdr3_aa: CASTEWDINGQPQHF
v_call: TRBV6-1
d_call: NA
j_call: TRBJ1-5
clone_size: many
cdr3_length: 15

cdr3_nt: TGTGCCAGCAGCGGTCATTCACCCCTCCACTTT
cdr3_aa: CASSGHSPLHF
v_call: TRBV12-3/TRBV12-4
d_call: NA
j_call: TRBJ1-6
clone_size: few
cdr3_length: 11

cdr3_nt: TGTGCCAGCAGCCAAGTCGAAAGCGGAGGCTACACCTTC
cdr3_aa: CASSQVESGGYTF
v_call: TRBV3-1
d_call: NA
j_call: TRBJ1-2
clone_size: many
cdr3_length: 13

cdr3_nt: TGTGCCAGCAGTTACGAACTAGCCTACGAGCAGTACTTC
cdr3_aa: CASSYELAYEQYF
v_call: TRBV6-2/TRBV6-3
d_call: NA
j_call: TRBJ2-7
clone_size: many
cdr3_length: 13

cdr3_nt: TGTGCCAGCAGCAGGGGGGCGAATGAAAAACTGTTTTTT
cdr3_aa: CASSRGANEKLFF
v_call: TRBV6-2/TRBV6-3
d_call: TRBD1
j_call: TRBJ1-4
clone_size: many
cdr3_length: 13

cdr3_nt: TGTGCCAGCAGTGAACGGGGGAACACTGAAGCTTTCTTT
cdr3_aa: CASSERGNTEAFF
v_call: TRBV6-1
d_call: NA
j_call: TRBJ1-1
clone_size: many
cdr3_length: 13

cdr3_nt: TGTGCCAGCAGCGGGACCCGCTCCCTCCAGCTAAATGAGCAGTTCTTC
cdr3_aa: CASSGTRSLQLNEQFF
v_call: TRBV9
d_call: NA
j_call: TRBJ2-1
clone_size: many
cdr3_length: 16

cdr3_nt: TGTGCCAGCAGCCCCTCCGCATGGACAGGGAACACTGAAGCTTTCTTT
cdr3_aa: CASSPSAWTGNTEAFF
v_call: TRBV5-5
d_call: TRBD1
j_call: TRBJ1-1
clone_size: many
cdr3_length: 16

cdr3_nt: TGTGCCACCAGCAGAGATCCCAGCCGAGAGACCCAGTACTTC
cdr3_aa: CATSRDPSRETQYF
v_call: TRBV15
d_call: NA
j_call: TRBJ2-5
clone_size: many
cdr3_length: 14

cdr3_nt: TGTGCCATCATCAGATCGGGACAGGTCCCCTCCACTTTCTACGAGCAGTGCTTC
cdr3_aa: CAIIRSGQVPSTFYEQCF
v_call: TRBV28
d_call: TRBD1
j_call: TRBJ2-7
clone_size: few
cdr3_length: 18

cdr3_nt: TGCAGTGCTAGAGATTACCAGGAGAACTATGGCTACACCTTC
cdr3_aa: CSARDYQENYGYTF
v_call: TRBV20-1
d_call: NA
j_call: TRBJ1-2
clone_size: many
cdr3_length: 14

cdr3_nt: TGCGCCAGCAGCCTCCTGGCAGGGCTGGACTATGGCTACACCTTC
cdr3_aa: CASSLLAGLDYGYTF
v_call: TRBV4-3
d_call: NA
j_call: TRBJ1-2
clone_size: many
cdr3_length: 15

cdr3_nt: TGTGCCAGCAGCCCCCAGACTAGCGGGAGTTCCGAGACCCAGTACTTC
cdr3_aa: CASSPQTSGSSETQYF
v_call: TRBV7-2
d_call: TRBD2
j_call: TRBJ2-5
clone_size: many
cdr3_length: 16

cdr3_nt: TGCGCCAGCAGCTCACAAGCTGACTATGGCTACACCTTC
cdr3_aa: CASSSQADYGYTF
v_call: TRBV4-1
d_call: NA
j_call: TRBJ1-2
clone_size: many
cdr3_length: 13

cdr3_nt: TGCGCCAGCAGCTTGTCTGGGGGGAGCTCTGGAAACACCATATATTTT
cdr3_aa: CASSLSGGSSGNTIYF
v_call: TRBV5-1
d_call: NA
j_call: TRBJ1-3
clone_size: many
cdr3_length: 16

cdr3_nt: TGTGCCAGCAGCCTCGGGACGTCCTCCTACGAGCAGTACTTC
cdr3_aa: CASSLGTSSYEQYF
v_call: TRBV7-9
d_call: NA
j_call: TRBJ2-7
clone_size: many
cdr3_length: 14

cdr3_nt: TGTGCCAGTAGAAGCGGGGGGTCGGAGACCCAGTACTTC
cdr3_aa: CASRSGGSETQYF
v_call: TRBV19
d_call: TRBD2
j_call: TRBJ2-5
clone_size: many
cdr3_length: 13

cdr3_nt: TGTGCCAGCTCACCACAGAAGGGTAATGAAAAACTGTTTTTT
cdr3_aa: CASSPQKGNEKLFF
v_call: TRBV18
d_call: NA
j_call: TRBJ1-4
clone_size: many
cdr3_length: 14

cdr3_nt: TGCAGTGCCCCCCCCCTGGGGGCCAAAAACATTCAGTACTTC
cdr3_aa: CSAPPLGAKNIQYF
v_call: TRBV20-1
d_call: NA
j_call: TRBJ2-4
clone_size: many
cdr3_length: 14

cdr3_nt: TGTGCCAGCAGGCCCGGGTCCTACGAGCAGTACTTC
cdr3_aa: CASRPGSYEQYF
v_call: TRBV7-9
d_call: NA
j_call: TRBJ2-7
clone_size: NA
cdr3_length: 12

cdr3_nt: TGTGCCAGCAGCCTGGGACAGTATAATTCACCCCTCCACTTT
cdr3_aa: CASSLGQYNSPLHF
v_call: TRBV3-1
d_call: TRBD1
j_call: TRBJ1-6
clone_size: many
cdr3_length: 14

cdr3_nt: TGTGCCATCGCGGCGGGGGACCAGGAGACCCAGTACTTC
cdr3_aa: CAIAAGDQETQYF
v_call: TRBV10-3
d_call: TRBD2
j_call: TRBJ2-5
clone_size: NA
cdr3_length: 13

cdr3_nt: TGTGCCAGCAGCCAAGGGGGGGGTACAGGGTATGAAAAACTGTTTTTT
cdr3_aa: CASSQGGGTGYEKLFF
v_call: TRBV4-2
d_call: NA
j_call: TRBJ1-4
clone_size: many
cdr3_length: 16

cdr3_nt: TGCAGTGCCGTAACCGGGACTAGCGGGAGGGCCGCCGAGCAGTACTTC
cdr3_aa: CSAVTGTSGRAAEQYF
v_call: TRBV20-1
d_call: TRBD2
j_call: TRBJ2-7
clone_size: many
cdr3_length: 16

cdr3_nt: TGTGCCAGCAGTTTACAGCATCACAATCAGCCCCAGCATTTT
cdr3_aa: CASSLQHHNQPQHF
v_call: TRBV12-3/TRBV12-4
d_call: NA
j_call: TRBJ1-5
clone_size: many
cdr3_length: 14

cdr3_nt: TGTGCTAGCAGCTTAGATATCAATCAGCCCCAGCATTTT
cdr3_aa: CASSLDINQPQHF
v_call: TRBV7-7
d_call: NA
j_call: TRBJ1-5
clone_size: many
cdr3_length: 13

cdr3_nt: TGTGCCAGCAGCGTACAGGGGTCTCTGGGTTCACCCCTCCACTTT
cdr3_aa: CASSVQGSLGSPLHF
v_call: TRBV13
d_call: TRBD1
j_call: TRBJ1-6
clone_size: many
cdr3_length: 15

cdr3_nt: TGCGCCAGCAGCCAATCCCAGGGATTGTCCTATAATTCACCCCTCCACTTT
cdr3_aa: CASSQSQGLSYNSPLHF
v_call: TRBV4-1
d_call: NA
j_call: TRBJ1-6
clone_size: many
cdr3_length: 17

cdr3_nt: TGTGCCAGCATCGTCGTCGACTATGGCTACACCTTC
cdr3_aa: CASIVVDYGYTF
v_call: TRBV9
d_call: NA
j_call: TRBJ1-2
clone_size: NA
cdr3_length: 12

cdr3_nt: TGCGCCAGCAGCCGTCCACAAGCTAGCACAGATACGCAGTATTTT
cdr3_aa: CASSRPQASTDTQYF
v_call: TRBV5-1
d_call: NA
j_call: TRBJ2-3
clone_size: many
cdr3_length: 15

cdr3_nt: TGTGCCAGCAGCTTAGTGGGGGGTCGGTACACTGAAGCTTTCTTT
cdr3_aa: CASSLVGGRYTEAFF
v_call: TRBV7-2
d_call: NA
j_call: TRBJ1-1
clone_size: many
cdr3_length: 15

cdr3_nt: TGCGCCAGCAGCCAATCAACAGGGGGGACGAACTATGGCTACACCTTC
cdr3_aa: CASSQSTGGTNYGYTF
v_call: TRBV5-1
d_call: TRBD1
j_call: TRBJ1-2
clone_size: many
cdr3_length: 16

cdr3_nt: TGCGCCAGCAGCTTGGTTCTTGGGGGCGCAGGGATAGGAGAAGCTTTCTTT
cdr3_aa: CASSLVLGGAGIGEAFF
v_call: TRBV5-1
d_call: NA
j_call: TRBJ1-1
clone_size: many
cdr3_length: 17

cdr3_nt: TGTGCCAGCAGCTCCCGGCGTGGAGCCTCCAATGAAAAACTGTTTTTT
cdr3_aa: CASSSRRGASNEKLFF
v_call: TRBV5-4
d_call: NA
j_call: TRBJ1-4
clone_size: few
cdr3_length: 16

cdr3_nt: TGTGCCAGCAGCCTACAGGGCAACACAGTCAATATCGGCTACACCTTC
cdr3_aa: CASSLQGNTVNIGYTF
v_call: TRBV2
d_call: NA
j_call: TRBJ1-2
clone_size: many
cdr3_length: 16

cdr3_nt: TGTGCCAGCAGTGACCCTCCGGGACAGAGGAACACCGGGGAGCTGTTTTTT
cdr3_aa: CASSDPPGQRNTGELFF
v_call: TRBV2
d_call: TRBD1
j_call: TRBJ2-2
clone_size: NA
cdr3_length: 17

cdr3_nt: TGTGCCAGCAGCCGTCAGGGGTCAAGCTCCTATAATTCACCCCTCCACTTT
cdr3_aa: CASSRQGSSSYNSPLHF
v_call: TRBV12-3/TRBV12-4
d_call: NA
j_call: TRBJ1-6
clone_size: many
cdr3_length: 17

cdr3_nt: TGTGCCAGCAGACCAGATGGACAGGGTTTCTGTTCACCCCTCCACTTT
cdr3_aa: CASRPDGQGFCSPLHF
v_call: TRBV6-2/TRBV6-3
d_call: TRBD1
j_call: TRBJ1-6
clone_size: NA
cdr3_length: 16

cdr3_nt: TGTGCCAGCAGCTTAGATCAGGGTTACGAGCAGTACTTC
cdr3_aa: CASSLDQGYEQYF
v_call: TRBV11-2
d_call: NA
j_call: TRBJ2-7
clone_size: NA
cdr3_length: 13

cdr3_nt: TGCAGCGTTGGTGAGGGGGTGTACACCGGGGAGCTGTTTTTT
cdr3_aa: CSVGEGVYTGELFF
v_call: TRBV29-1
d_call: NA
j_call: TRBJ2-2
clone_size: many
cdr3_length: 14

cdr3_nt: TGTGCCAGCAGCACCTACAGGGAAGTTTCCTACGAGCAGTACTTC
cdr3_aa: CASSTYREVSYEQYF
v_call: TRBV11-2
d_call: NA
j_call: TRBJ2-7
clone_size: many
cdr3_length: 15

cdr3_nt: TGTGCCAGCAGCTCACGACAGGGGCGGTTGGGAGGCTACACCTTC
cdr3_aa: CASSSRQGRLGGYTF
v_call: TRBV7-2
d_call: TRBD1
j_call: TRBJ1-2
clone_size: many
cdr3_length: 15

cdr3_nt: TGCGCCAGCAGTCGGCCCGCCGACGAGCAGTACTTC
cdr3_aa: CASSRPADEQYF
v_call: TRBV5-1
d_call: NA
j_call: TRBJ2-7
clone_size: many
cdr3_length: 12

cdr3_nt: TGTGCCAGCACCCCAAGAGGGGTTTTGAACACTGAAGCTTTCTTT
cdr3_aa: CASTPRGVLNTEAFF
v_call: TRBV6-1
d_call: NA
j_call: TRBJ1-1
clone_size: many
cdr3_length: 15

cdr3_nt: TGTGCCAGTAGTAGTGGAGGGCACTCTGGGGCCAACGTCCTGACTTTC
cdr3_aa: CASSSGGHSGANVLTF
v_call: TRBV19
d_call: NA
j_call: TRBJ2-6
clone_size: many
cdr3_length: 16

cdr3_nt: TGTGCCAGCAGCTTCGCGAGACAGGGCACAGATACGCAGTATTTT
cdr3_aa: CASSFARQGTDTQYF
v_call: TRBV5-4
d_call: NA
j_call: TRBJ2-3
clone_size: few
cdr3_length: 15

cdr3_nt: TGCGCCAGCAGCCAAGTCACTGCGGGCCTTAGCAATCAGCCCCAGCATTTT
cdr3_aa: CASSQVTAGLSNQPQHF
v_call: TRBV4-1
d_call: NA
j_call: TRBJ1-5
clone_size: many
cdr3_length: 17

cdr3_nt: TGTGCCAGCAGCCCCTACTATACAGGAATGAACACTGAAGCTTTCTTT
cdr3_aa: CASSPYYTGMNTEAFF
v_call: TRBV7-8
d_call: NA
j_call: TRBJ1-1
clone_size: many
cdr3_length: 16

cdr3_nt: TGTGCCTGGAATCCACAGGGGCCTGAGCAGTTCTTC
cdr3_aa: CAWNPQGPEQFF
v_call: TRBV30
d_call: TRBD1
j_call: TRBJ2-1
clone_size: NA
cdr3_length: 12